Here is one T cell receptor beta chain with its context. TRB amplification used approximately 270 ng of peripheral blood genomic DNA. The data were taken from a study of T cell clusters in autoimmune cytopenias. TRB was amplified by touch-down multiplex PCR, primer pools A and B combined. TCRdb re-called the multiplex PCR reads, yielding one record per CDR3 amino acid sequence without DNA. In total, the table holds approximately 7,700 distinct CDR3 sequences. Germline loops: CDR1 KGHDR, CDR2 SFDVKD. The CDR3 is 14 residues long. These sequences were also reported in another study, on T cell repertoires in aging, cancer and after chemotherapy. That investigation notes: The full dataset contained several million TCR reads. Compared with age-matched healthy donors, untreated hematological or solid cancer patients showed higher blood TCR clonality.

The chain recombines TRBV24-1 with TRBJ2-1. The clonotype was recovered from a human donor in good health. The sample comprised peripheral blood. CDR3 amino acids: CATSEARMYNEQFF.